This T cell receptor beta chain stems from a study of stem cell transplantation in POMP-related autoinflammatory disease. Whole-study context: Defective thymoproteasomes were hypothesized to impair CD8+ T-cell positive selection. CD8+ T cells were low and CD4+ cells naive-skewed before transplant. General study results and limits: Fewer unique TRB V-J gene pairings were identified in patients with PRAID.

Germline V CDR1 and CDR2: SEHNR, FQNEAQ (reference sequence). This CDR3 region has 16 residues. V gave up 7 bases and J gave up 0 bases, with 15 bases separating them. Prominent immunodeficiency with autoinflammation defined PRAID. Profiling relied on immunoSEQ multiplex PCR, and the TCRdb table lists in-frame clones only, not all of them. The sample lists tens of thousands of clones, approximately 90% occurring once. Note on this clone: Its antigen is as yet unknown.

V is TRBV7-9 and J is TRBJ2-2, with D maybe TRBD2 (5 bases). The source of this sequence is a human patient with POMP-related autoinflammation and immune dysregulation (PRAID). Part of the T cells may come from the graft donor. The material sequenced was CD4+ T cells from PBMCs, taken after stem cell transplantation. This chain's CDR3 is CASNPLRAPNTGELFF. In DNA, the CDR3 is TGTGCCAGCAACCCGTTGCGGGCTCCGAACACCGGGGAGCTGTTTTTT.